Sequencing of this TCR beta chain was carried out in a study of cytomegalovirus exposure and HLA in healthy donors. Study outcomes and limitations: More clonal expansion characterized HLA-associated TCR beta chains than equally common others in a later analysis.

Concerning this clone itself: The antigen is undetermined.

With 60 Vbeta and 13 Jbeta primers, the PCR was carried out. The table came from immunoSEQ multiplex PCR; TCRdb's copy has only in-frame clones and leaves some out. The sample lists roughly 99,000 clones; 81% were seen once. This TCR came from a man under 40 in good health and CMV-seronegative. Sequencing was performed on PBMCs.

Here the CDR3 DNA reads TGTGCCAGCGTCGGTTTCACTGAAGCTTTCTTT. This gives the protein CASVGFTEAFF. The V call is TRBV7-3, the J call TRBJ1-1, with D unresolved. CDR1 SGHTA and CDR2 FQGTGA come from the germline V gene. This CDR3 is built from 11 residues. V was pared by 8 bases and J by 4 bases, with 8 bases between.